The clone carrying this T cell receptor (beta chain) was counted only a few times. Its antigen is undetermined. One end of the junction is discordant with germline, which a read error may explain. Germline CDR1 reads GTSNPN; CDR2 reads SVGIG (reference sequence). The CDR3 consists of 12 residues. The record originates from a study of Graves' ophthalmopathy and Graves' hyperthyroidism. On the study more broadly: Stable hyperthyroidism was defined by absence of ophthalmopathy within 18 months of follow-up. Whole-study findings and limits: Most clonotypes expanded in thyroid above 0.001 frequency were present in blood too.

Investigators amplified TCR beta CDR3 regions from RNA transcripts. First-round RT-PCR used HTBI primers; second-round multiplex PCR followed. TCRdb fed the multiplex PCR reads into MiXCR, producing one record per CDR3 protein. The data show around 1,000,000 distinct CDR3 sequences, about two fifths seen once. J is TRBJ1-1 and V is TRBV30, with D possibly matching TRBD1 (6 bases). The sequenced sample was peripheral blood or thyroid tissue (not recorded which). This clonotype was sampled from an adult man with Graves' hyperthyroidism. The CDR3 reads CATGPLGTEAFF. DNA for the CDR3: TGCGCCACAGGGCCACTTGGCACTGAAGCTTTCTTT.